Following are 27 T cell receptor beta chains from one sample sequenced in a study of T-cell reconstitution after alpha-beta-depleted transplantation in children. Library preparation (for TCRbeta) was performed with unique molecular identifiers. MiXCR, run by TCRdb on the PCR reads, gives a single entry per CDR3 protein. The sample yields under 750,000 distinct CDR3 sequences, roughly 23% seen once. The sample in question was PBMCs, mostly from graft donor cells, obtained 360 days after TCRalphabeta/CD19-depleted stem cell transplant. Receptor source: a boy less than two years old who had a stem cell transplant for acute myeloid leukemia, so the T cells may come from the graft donor.

This clonotype appeared a few times. The chain carries TRBV12-3 or TRBV12-4 and TRBJ2-1; 7 bases line up with TRBD1. The CDR3 covers 14 residues. V gave up 6 bases and J gave up 4 bases; unmatched junction bases: 6. The CDR3 DNA sequence: TGTGCCAGCAGAGCACCGGGACAGTACAATGAGCAGTTCTTC. Translation: CASRAPGQYNEQFF.

This clonotype was detected many times. The chain has TRBV20-1 and TRBJ2-3; maybe TRBD1 (6 bases). V lost 1 base and J lost 0, with 11 bases in between. Germline V lookup: CDR1 DFQATT, CDR2 SNEGSKA (reference sequence). The CDR3 spans 15 residues. The CDR3 nucleotides read TGCAGTGCTAGAGGGACAGATTTTAGCACAGATACGCAGTATTTT. This encodes CSARGTDFSTDTQYF.

This clonotype has a count of ten or more. The chain combines TRBV5-1 with TRBJ2-4; D is perhaps TRBD1 or TRBD2 (5 bases each). CDR3 length equals 15 residues. CDR1 is SGHRS, CDR2 YFSETQ, per germline. Trimming cost V 5 bases and J 5 bases, with 17 bases left between them. The CDR3 protein is CASRPPGASENIQYF. CDR3 coding DNA: TGCGCCAGCAGACCCCCCGGGGCCTCGGAAAACATTCAGTACTTC. Drawing the rest from reference TRBV5-1 and TRBJ2-4, the complete variable domain is KAGVTQTPRYLIKTRGQQVTLSCSPISGHRSVSWYQQTPGQGLQFLFEYFSETQRNKGNFPGRFSGRQFSNSRSEMNVSTLELGDSALYLCASRPPGASENIQYFGAGTRLSVL.

The sample holds a few counts of this clonotype. This chain uses TRBV14 with TRBJ2-5; no reliable D call. The CDR3 length is 15 residues. Germline CDR1 SGHDN, CDR2 FVKESK. The germline V and J ends were trimmed by 0 bases and 5 bases, with 13 bases remaining between them. CDR3 DNA sequence: TGTGCCAGCAGCCAAGAACAAGGGCTATGGGAGACCCAGTACTTC. Translated: CASSQEQGLWETQYF.

This clonotype appeared many times. The V call is TRBV29-1, the J call TRBJ2-1; perhaps D is TRBD1 or TRBD2 (5 bases each). Trimming stripped 6 bases from V and 7 bases from J, with 16 bases between. CDR1 and CDR2 from the germline V gene are SQVTM and ANQGSEA. This CDR3 region has 13 residues. The CDR3 nucleotides are TGCAGCGTCCGTCGGGGCACATGGAATGAGCAGTTCTTC. Translated: CSVRRGTWNEQFF.

Many counts were recorded for this clonotype. The chain combines TRBV7-9 with TRBJ2-5; TRBD1 matches at 10 bases. Unmatched junction bases numbered 5, after V lost 5 bases and J lost 2 bases. Germline assignment: CDR1 SEHNR and CDR2 FQNEAQ (reference sequence). This CDR3 contains 15 residues. The CDR3 loop is CASSLRQGAQETQYF. The CDR3 DNA follows: TGTGCCAGCAGCCTTAGACAGGGGGCACAAGAGACCCAGTACTTC.

The chain links TRBV6-5 to TRBJ2-7; a possible D gene is TRBD2 (7 bases). The CDR3 spans 14 residues. The germline gives CDR1 MNHEY, CDR2 SVGAGI. V was clipped by 4 bases and J by 2 bases, with 12 bases between them. CDR3 residues: CASSSRGAPYEQYF. CDR3 sequence (DNA): TGTGCCAGCAGTTCTCGGGGGGCCCCCTACGAGCAGTACTTC.

The V call is TRBV6-2 or TRBV6-3, the J call TRBJ1-2, with D possibly being TRBD1 (6 bases). Germline V gene sequence: CDR1 MNHEY, CDR2 SVGEGT. The CDR3 sequence is 16 residues long. V was clipped by 7 bases and J by 3 bases, with 21 bases between them. CDR3 sequence (DNA): TGTGCCAGCACCCTAAATAATCAGGGGCCCCACTATGGCTACACCTTC. Encoded protein: CASTLNNQGPHYGYTF.

This chain links TRBV10-3 with TRBJ2-2; D is unresolved. V lost 7 bases to trimming and J lost 4 bases, with 10 bases between them. Germline values: CDR1 ENHRY, CDR2 SYGVKD. CDR3 length: 13 residues. CDR3 region: CAITLTLTGELFF. CDR3 in DNA: TGTGCCATCACCCTGACCCTCACCGGGGAGCTGTTTTTT.

This clonotype was found many times. This chain connects TRBV28 to TRBJ2-7, with D possibly TRBD1 on 6 matching bases. This CDR3 is built from 14 residues. V lost 2 bases and J lost 3, with 11 bases in between. The germline V gene encodes CDR1 MDHEN and CDR2 SYDVKM. The CDR3: CASSLDTGNYEQYV. CDR3 bases: TGTGCCAGCAGTTTAGACACAGGGAACTACGAGCAGTACGTC.

This chain links TRBV20-1 with TRBJ2-3; possibly TRBD2 for D (6 bases). Germline CDR1 and CDR2: DFQATT and SNEGSKA (reference sequence). The CDR3 has 14 amino acids. Trimming pared 6 bases from V and 0 bases from J, leaving 13 bases between. For the CDR3, the DNA is TGCAGTGCGAGGTCGGACTATAGCACAGATACGCAGTATTTT. The encoded protein is CSARSDYSTDTQYF.

The V call is TRBV20-1, the J call TRBJ1-4; possibly TRBD1 for D (5 bases). In germline, CDR1 is DFQATT, CDR2 SNEGSKA (reference sequence). V was trimmed by 6 bases and J by 2 bases, leaving 13 bases between them. The CDR3 has 14 amino acids. This chain's CDR3 is CSAGGPGTNEKLFF. The CDR3 bases are TGCAGTGCGGGAGGGCCAGGGACTAATGAAAAACTGTTTTTT.

This clonotype was counted a few times. The V and J genes are TRBV20-1 and TRBJ2-1; the match to TRBD2 covers 10 bases. After removal of 3 bases from V and 7 bases from J, the junction contained 6 bases not matched to a gene. Germline CDR1 is DFQATT and CDR2 is SNEGSKA (reference sequence). The CDR3 has 14 amino acids. In DNA form, the CDR3 reads TGCAGTGCTAGGGGGACTAGCGTAAAAAATGAGCAGTTCTTC. Residues: CSARGTSVKNEQFF.

This clonotype was detected many times. The chain joins TRBV20-1 to TRBJ1-1; TRBD1 aligns across 9 bases. Per germline, CDR1 DFQATT and CDR2 SNEGSKA (reference sequence). The length of the CDR3 is 13 residues. The V gene end was trimmed by 6 bases and the J gene end by 4 bases; junction bases not matched to a gene: 6. The CDR3 loop reads CSAGGTGITEAFF. The DNA for the CDR3 is TGCAGTGCCGGCGGGACAGGGATCACTGAAGCTTTCTTT.

This clonotype was recorded at least ten times. This chain connects TRBV7-2 to TRBJ2-7, with 7 bases aligning to TRBD1. Germline V gene lookup returns CDR1 SGHTA and CDR2 FQGNSA. The CDR3 sequence is 16 residues long. Germline trimming cut 4 bases from V and 0 bases from J; bases unmatched to any gene: 9. CDR3 sequence (DNA): TGTGCCAGCAGCTCTTATTACGGGACAGCCTCCTACGAGCAGTACTTC. Its translation is CASSSYYGTASYEQYF.

The V call is TRBV11-2, the J call TRBJ1-3, with 7 bases aligning to TRBD1. The trim removed 3 bases at V and 4 bases at J, leaving 6 bases unmatched. The CDR3 runs 15 residues. Germline V gene data show CDR1 as SGHAT and CDR2 as FQNNGV. The CDR3 loop reads CASSFLRDSGNTIYF. For the CDR3, the DNA is TGTGCCAGCAGCTTCCTCCGGGACAGCGGAAACACCATATATTTT.

This clonotype turned up a few times. The chain has TRBV7-6 and TRBJ1-1; D may be TRBD1 (5 bases). CDR3 size: 17 residues. V was clipped by 5 bases and J by 0 bases, with 19 bases between them. Germline V gene sequence: CDR1 SGHVS, CDR2 FNYEAQ. CDR3 amino acids: CASSDGGPGIMNTEAFF. As DNA, the CDR3 is TGTGCCAGCAGCGATGGGGGACCAGGGATCATGAACACTGAAGCTTTCTTT.

In this sample, this clonotype turned up many times. This chain joins TRBV15 and TRBJ2-3, with 8 bases that match TRBD2. Germline CDR1 and CDR2: LNHNV and YYDKDF (reference sequence). J gave up 4 bases and V 0 bases, and 3 bases lay outside the gene matches. This CDR3 is built from 15 residues. This CDR3 reads CATSRDLAGPDTQYF. In DNA form, the CDR3 reads TGTGCCACCAGCAGAGATCTAGCGGGCCCAGATACGCAGTATTTT.

The chain joins TRBV7-9 to TRBJ2-3; TRBD2 matches at 7 bases. CDR3 length: 14 amino acids. Germline-derived CDR1 and CDR2 are SEHNR and FQNEAQ (reference sequence). V shed 3 bases, J shed 5 bases, and the junction held 5 bases outside the gene matches. The CDR3 DNA reads TGTGCCAGCAGCTTGGGGGTAGCGGGAGATACGCAGTATTTT. Translating it yields CASSLGVAGDTQYF. The variable domain in full, completed from reference TRBV7-9 and TRBJ2-3, reads DTGVSQNPRHKITKRGQNVTFRCDPISEHNRLYWYRQTLGQGPEFLTYFQNEAQLEKSRLLSDRFSAERPKGSFSTLEIQRTEQGDSAMYLCASSLGVAGDTQYFGPGTRLTVL.

The chain combines TRBV28 with TRBJ1-1; possible D gene TRBD1, 6 bases. V was shortened by 6 bases and J by 0 bases, with 26 bases between the two germline ends. The CDR3 covers 19 residues. Germline lookup yields CDR1 MDHEN and CDR2 SYDVKM. The CDR3, as DNA: TGTGCCAGCAGCGGACGCTGGACAGCCTATGAGGGAATGAACACTGAAGCTTTCTTT. Its protein is CASSGRWTAYEGMNTEAFF.

This clonotype was recorded many times. The chain couples TRBV24-1 to TRBJ2-2; possible D gene TRBD2, 6 bases. CDR3 length equals 15 residues. Germline-derived CDR1 and CDR2 are KGHDR and SFDVKD. Trimming removed 9 bases from V and 2 bases from J, with 15 bases in between. CDR3 protein: CATSGTQENTGELFF. In DNA, the CDR3 is TGTGCCACCTCGGGGACTCAGGAAAACACCGGGGAGCTGTTTTTT.

This clonotype was seen ten or more times. The genes are TRBV20-1 and TRBJ1-1; a weak D match, TRBD1 (6 bases). Deletions cut 5 bases from V and 0 bases from J, with 13 bases between. Germline lookup yields CDR1 DFQATT and CDR2 SNEGSKA (reference sequence). This CDR3 has 14 amino acids. The CDR3 nucleotides are TGCAGTGCTTCTCGGGACACGATGAACACTGAAGCTTTCTTT. Protein sequence: CSASRDTMNTEAFF.

This clonotype came up many times. This chain uses TRBV6-5 with TRBJ2-2; D remains unclear. This CDR3 spans 12 amino acids. Germline V lookup: CDR1 MNHEY, CDR2 SVGAGI. Trimming stripped 5 bases from V and 1 base from J, with 2 bases between. The CDR3 region has the DNA TGTGCCAGCAGTAGGAACACCGGGGAGCTGTTTTTT. It specifies CASSRNTGELFF.

This clonotype was observed at least ten times. The genes are TRBV7-3 and TRBJ2-3; 7 bases map to TRBD2. Losses at the gene ends were 4 bases for V and 1 base for J; bases not matched to a gene: 8. Germline V gene data show CDR1 as SGHTA and CDR2 as FQGTGA. The length of the CDR3 is 16 residues. CDR3 DNA sequence: TGTGCCAGCAGCTGGAGTGGGGGGGTCGGCACAGATACGCAGTATTTT. Its translation is CASSWSGGVGTDTQYF.

This clonotype was counted ten times or more. CDR3 amino acids: CASSQDIGGLTGELFF. As DNA, the CDR3 is TGCGCCAGCAGCCAAGATATAGGGGGCCTAACCGGGGAGCTGTTTTTT. The V and J genes are TRBV4-3 and TRBJ2-2, with 7 bases fitting TRBD1. V lost 0 bases and J lost 5; bases outside the gene matches: 6. From germline, CDR1 is LGHNA and CDR2 YSLEER. The CDR3 covers 16 residues.

The table lists this clonotype with many counts. V and J are TRBV28 and TRBJ2-5; D is unclear. Trimming shortened V by 3 bases and J by 2 bases, and 10 bases separated the two germline ends. This CDR3 has 14 residues. Germline loops: CDR1 MDHEN, CDR2 SYDVKM. The CDR3 loop is CASSLVGEQETQYF. CDR3 bases: TGTGCCAGCAGTTTGGTCGGAGAGCAAGAGACCCAGTACTTC.

The genes are TRBV20-1 and TRBJ2-7; tentatively, D is TRBD1 or TRBD2 (6 bases each). Per the germline V gene, CDR1 is DFQATT and CDR2 is SNEGSKA (reference sequence). CDR3 size: 12 residues. The V gene lost 6 bases and the J gene lost 5 bases, with 14 bases spanning the gap. The CDR3 DNA follows: TGCAGTGCAGCGGGCGCAGGGGACGAGCAGTACTTC. The encoded protein is CSAAGAGDEQYF.